Listed here are 27 T cell receptor beta chains from one sample, sequenced in a study of blood T cell repertoires in COVID-19. The data were produced by immunoSEQ multiplex PCR, yet TCRdb's version contains in-frame clones alone and is incomplete. The sample shows nearly 40,000 clones, roughly 84% of them seen only once. Source material: peripheral blood. These TCRs come from a man aged 50-60 years with active or convalescent COVID-19.

The chain combines TRBV15 with TRBJ1-5; D remains unclear. The CDR3 extends over 16 amino acids. With 0 bases removed from V and 2 bases from J, the gap between germline ends came to 11 bases. Germline CDR1 reads LNHNV; CDR2 reads YYDKDF (reference sequence). CDR3 in DNA: TGTGCCACCAGCAGAGATATGTCCCGGGGCAATCAGCCCCAGCATTTT. It encodes CATSRDMSRGNQPQHF.

The chain has TRBV18 and TRBJ1-5; TRBD1 is a possible D gene (6 bases). Trimming removed 3 bases at V and 0 bases at J, with 9 bases between. The germline CDR1 and CDR2 sequences are KGHSH and LQKENI. The CDR3 spans 15 residues. The CDR3 loop is CASSPQGNSNQPQHF. The CDR3 DNA is TGTGCCAGCTCACCCCAGGGGAATAGCAATCAGCCCCAGCATTTT.

The rearrangement uses TRBV19 and TRBJ2-7; TRBD2 might be the D (5 bases). Per the germline V gene, CDR1 is LNHDA and CDR2 is SQIVND (reference sequence). The CDR3 is 13 residues long. The V and J ends lost 3 bases and 5 bases respectively, with 11 bases between them. As DNA, the CDR3 is TGTGCCAGTAGTATGAGGGTCAAGGACGAGCAGTACTTC. Its protein is CASSMRVKDEQYF.

The chain combines TRBV19 with TRBJ1-1; no reliable D call. Germline loops: CDR1 LNHDA, CDR2 SQIVND (reference sequence). CDR3 length equals 15 residues. V was trimmed by 3 bases and J by 5 bases, leaving 16 bases between them. CDR3 nucleotides: TGTGCCAGTAGTATGTTTCGGTACGGAGGGACTGAAGCTTTCTTT. Its translation: CASSMFRYGGTEAFF.

The chain employs TRBV5-6 and TRBJ1-5; unclear D gene. Trimming shortened V by 4 bases and J by 2 bases, and 10 bases separated the two germline ends. The length of the CDR3 is 14 residues. Looked up from germline, CDR1 is SGHDT and CDR2 is YYEEEE. The CDR3 here is CASSADRGNQPQHF. DNA for the CDR3: TGTGCCAGCAGCGCAGACCGGGGCAATCAGCCCCAGCATTTT. The full variable domain, completed using reference TRBV5-6 and TRBJ1-5, is DAGVTQSPTHLIKTRGQQVTLRCSPKSGHDTVSWYQQALGQGPQFIFQYYEEEERQRGNFPDRFSGHQFPNYSSELNVNALLLGDSALYLCASSADRGNQPQHFGDGTRLSIL.

To note about this clone: One end of the junction is discordant with germline, which a read error may explain. The chain is built from TRBV27 and TRBJ1-2; D is possibly TRBD1 (6 bases). The germline gives CDR1 MNHEY, CDR2 SMNVEV (reference sequence). There are 14 residues in the CDR3. Written as DNA, the CDR3 is TGTGCCAGCAGTTTATTAGGGGGTAACTACGGCTACACCTTC. Amino acid sequence: CASSLLGGNYGYTF.

The genes are TRBV5-1 and TRBJ2-1; TRBD1 matches at 7 bases. The CDR3 contains 13 residues. The germline V gene encodes CDR1 SGHRS and CDR2 YFSETQ. J lost 6 bases, V lost 4 bases, and 4 bases had no gene match. CDR3 sequence reads: CASSPGQVNEQFF. In DNA form, the CDR3 reads TGCGCCAGCAGCCCCGGACAGGTCAATGAGCAGTTCTTC.

This clone was recorded only once. The V gene is TRBV18, the J gene TRBJ1-1; 9 nucleotides line up with TRBD1. CDR1 is KGHSH and CDR2 is LQKENI in the germline V gene. This CDR3 spans 17 amino acids. V gave up 1 base and J gave up 5 bases; unmatched junction bases: 11. CDR3 residues: CASSPQELGQGGTEAFF. The CDR3 DNA sequence: TGTGCCAGCTCACCACAAGAGTTGGGACAGGGTGGGACTGAAGCTTTCTTT.

The CDR3 is CASSSNAGLTTEAFF. The CDR3 DNA is TGTGCCAGCAGCTCAAACGCAGGTCTAACTACTGAAGCTTTCTTT. The chain combines TRBV4-2 with TRBJ1-1; D call uncertain. V lost 5 bases and J lost 5, with 18 bases in between. This CDR3 has 15 amino acids. The germline V gene encodes CDR1 LGHNA and CDR2 YNFKEQ.

The rearrangement joins TRBV10-1 to TRBJ1-5; D not certain. This CDR3 spans 11 amino acids. Trimming left V 11 bases short and J 6 bases short, with 11 bases between. The germline V gene encodes CDR1 WNHNN and CDR2 SYGVQD (reference sequence). In DNA, the CDR3 is TGCGCCTTTCTCCGAGGTCAGCCCCAGCATTTT. Its translation: CAFLRGQPQHF.

The chain uses TRBV27 and TRBJ2-5; TRBD2 matches at 8 bases. V lost 3 bases to trimming and J lost 5 bases; unmatched junction nucleotides: 2. Per the germline V gene, CDR1 is MNHEY and CDR2 is SMNVEV (reference sequence). The CDR3 totals 13 residues. The chain's CDR3 is CASSFQRGETQYF. DNA for the CDR3: TGTGCCAGCAGTTTCCAGCGGGGGGAGACCCAGTACTTC.

The genes are TRBV4-1 and TRBJ1-1; 9 nucleotides match TRBD1. The CDR3 extends over 14 amino acids. Per germline, CDR1 MGHRA and CDR2 YSYEKL. V was clipped by 2 bases and J by 4 bases; unmatched bases: 2. The CDR3 DNA is TGCGCCAGCAGCCAACCGACAGGGGGCACTGAAGCTTTCTTT. This translates into CASSQPTGGTEAFF.

The chain is built from TRBV7-6 and TRBJ2-1, with D possibly matching TRBD1 (6 bases). Germline assignment: CDR1 SGHVS and CDR2 FNYEAQ. V lost 1 base and J lost 2, with 9 bases in between. The CDR3 has 15 amino acids. CDR3 bases: TGTGCCAGCAGCTTAGACAGGGTTCCCTACAATGAGCAGTTCTTC. This translates into CASSLDRVPYNEQFF. The full variable domain, its missing parts supplied by reference TRBV7-6 and TRBJ2-1, is GAGVSQSPRYKVTKRGQDVALRCDPISGHVSLYWYRQALGQGPEFLTYFNYEAQQDKSGLPNDRFSAERPEGSISTLTIQRTEQRDSAMYRCASSLDRVPYNEQFFGPGTRLTVL.

The V call is TRBV19, the J call TRBJ2-5; 10 bases fit TRBD1. Germline V lookup: CDR1 LNHDA, CDR2 SQIVND (reference sequence). The CDR3 sequence is 15 residues long. The junction had 5 bases not matched to a gene; V was cut back by 4 bases and J by 3 bases. The CDR3, as DNA: TGTGCCAGTAGTAACTCCGGGACAGGGGAAGAGACCCAGTACTTC. This sequence encodes CASSNSGTGEETQYF.

The V gene is TRBV15, the J gene TRBJ1-6; D is unresolved. Germline CDR1 and CDR2: LNHNV and YYDKDF (reference sequence). The ends were cut back, 3 bases at V and 7 bases at J, with 10 bases in the middle. The CDR3 has 14 amino acids. The CDR3 coding sequence is TGTGCCACCAGCAGTTACGCTAAAAATTCACCCCTCCACTTT. Protein sequence: CATSSYAKNSPLHF.

The rearrangement joins TRBV15 to TRBJ2-3; 9 nucleotides line up with TRBD1. With 1 base clipped from V and 4 bases from J, the junction kept 3 bases outside the gene matches. This CDR3 has 15 amino acids. Germline values: CDR1 LNHNV, CDR2 YYDKDF (reference sequence). In DNA form, the CDR3 reads TGTGCCACCAGCAGAGGGGACAGGGACGCAGATACGCAGTATTTT. Its protein product is CATSRGDRDADTQYF.

This clone has only one observation. V gene TRBV5-6 combines with J gene TRBJ2-7, with TRBD1 matching over 9 bases. The V segment lost 0 bases and the J segment 6 bases; nucleotides outside the gene matches: 4. This CDR3 spans 14 amino acids. Germline V CDR1 and CDR2: SGHDT, YYEEEE. Here the CDR3 DNA reads TGTGCCAGCAGCTTGGAACAGGGGGCTGGCGAGCAGTACTTC. Its translation: CASSLEQGAGEQYF.

The CDR3, as DNA: TGTGCCAGCAGCTTAGCGAGAGCAACTAATGAAAAACTGTTTTTT. It yields the protein CASSLARATNEKLFF. The chain joins TRBV7-9 to TRBJ1-4, with no clear D. The CDR3 is 15 amino acids. Germline CDR1 SEHNR, CDR2 FQNEAQ (reference sequence). V shed 0 bases and J shed 0 bases, with 5 bases lying between them. The whole variable domain, remainder taken from reference TRBV7-9 and TRBJ1-4, is DTGVSQNPRHKITKRGQNVTFRCDPISEHNRLYWYRQTLGQGPEFLTYFQNEAQLEKSRLLSDRFSAERPKGSFSTLEIQRTEQGDSAMYLCASSLARATNEKLFFGSGTQLSVL.

The chain combines TRBV2 with TRBJ1-2; a weak D match, TRBD1 (6 bases). This CDR3 has 12 residues. The germline V gene encodes CDR1 SNHLY and CDR2 FYNNEI. The ends were cut back, 6 bases at V and 7 bases at J, with 12 bases in the middle. CDR3 sequence reads: CASRGEQGGYTF. CDR3 DNA: TGTGCCAGCAGAGGGGAACAGGGTGGCTACACCTTC.

This chain links TRBV6-5 with TRBJ1-2, with unresolved D. CDR3 length equals 13 residues. V was pared by 4 bases and J by 4 bases, with 10 bases between. Looked up from germline, CDR1 is MNHEY and CDR2 is SVGAGI. For the CDR3, the DNA is TGTGCCAGCAGTTCGGCCGGAGGCTATGGCTACACCTTC. Its protein product is CASSSAGGYGYTF.

The genes are TRBV5-1 and TRBJ2-7, with TRBD2 as a possible D gene (6 bases). The V end lost 4 bases, the J end lost 5 bases, and 19 bases lay between the germline ends. CDR1 SGHRS and CDR2 YFSETQ come from the germline V gene. The CDR3 has 15 amino acids. CDR3 sequence (DNA): TGCGCCAGCAGCAACCCTGGGGGGACCGTCCACGAGCAGTACTTC. This gives the protein CASSNPGGTVHEQYF.

The chain joins TRBV9 to TRBJ1-6; 7 nucleotides match TRBD1. Germline-derived CDR1 and CDR2 are SGDLS and YYNGEE. The CDR3 is 15 amino acids. Germline trimming cut 4 bases from V and 7 bases from J; bases unmatched to any gene: 8. CDR3 loop: CASSPGNRGNSPLHF. The CDR3 bases are TGTGCCAGCAGCCCCGGGAACAGGGGCAATTCACCCCTCCACTTT. Based on the CDR3 plus reference TRBV9 and TRBJ1-6, the full variable domain is DSGVTQTPKHLITATGQRVTLRCSPRSGDLSVYWYQQSLDQGLQFLIQYYNGEERAKGNILERFSAQQFPDLHSELNLSSLELGDSALYFCASSPGNRGNSPLHFGNGTRLTVT.

Regarding this clone: The same CDR3 is also encoded by other DNA sequences in this sample. This chain joins TRBV6-5 and TRBJ1-1; D ambiguous. This CDR3 is built from 14 residues. Germline V gene data show CDR1 as MNHEY and CDR2 as SVGAGI. V was shortened by 0 bases and J by 7 bases, with 12 bases between the two germline ends. The CDR3 sequence: CASSYSGGTGEAFF. The CDR3 DNA reads as TGTGCCAGCAGTTACTCGGGAGGCACGGGTGAAGCTTTCTTT.

V gene TRBV5-1 combines with J gene TRBJ1-2, with TRBD1 matching 7 bases. Germline CDR1 reads SGHRS; CDR2 reads YFSETQ. The V gene end was trimmed by 4 bases and the J gene end by 6 bases; junction bases not matched to a gene: 15. This CDR3 has 16 amino acids. The CDR3 bases are TGCGCCAGCAGCATACGACAGGGAAATGCCCCTAATGGCTACACCTTC. Its translation is CASSIRQGNAPNGYTF.

The J gene is TRBJ1-6, the V gene TRBV21-1; the table's D call, TRBD1, has no DNA check behind it. TRBV21-1 has pseudogene status. The CDR3 is 15 amino acids. The CDR3: CASTLTGDEDLPLHF. The CDR3, as DNA: TGTGCCAGCACCCTAACAGGAGACGAAGATTTGCCCCTCCACTTT.

V usage is TRBV29-1 and J usage is TRBJ1-1, with D possibly being TRBD1 (5 bases). This CDR3 contains 12 residues. Germline lookup yields CDR1 SQVTM and CDR2 ANQGSEA. V lost 7 bases and J 2 bases, leaving 11 bases between the germline ends. The CDR3 bases are TGCAGCGCTCCCACAGGAAACACTGAAGCTTTCTTT. Its translation: CSAPTGNTEAFF. Full variable domain (missing parts from reference TRBV29-1 and TRBJ1-1): SAVISQKPSRDICQRGTSLTIQCQVDSQVTMMFWYRQQPGQSLTLIATANQGSEATYESGFVIDKFPISRPNLTFSTLTVSNMSPEDSSIYLCSAPTGNTEAFFGQGTRLTVV.

The chain joins TRBV19 to TRBJ2-7; D possibly corresponds to TRBD1 (5 bases). Trimming stripped 5 bases from V and 0 bases from J, with 11 bases between. CDR1 and CDR2 from the germline V gene are LNHDA and SQIVND (reference sequence). This CDR3 spans 14 amino acids. CDR3 region: CASSQTVSSYEQYF. CDR3 DNA: TGTGCCAGTAGTCAGACAGTGAGCTCCTACGAGCAGTACTTC.